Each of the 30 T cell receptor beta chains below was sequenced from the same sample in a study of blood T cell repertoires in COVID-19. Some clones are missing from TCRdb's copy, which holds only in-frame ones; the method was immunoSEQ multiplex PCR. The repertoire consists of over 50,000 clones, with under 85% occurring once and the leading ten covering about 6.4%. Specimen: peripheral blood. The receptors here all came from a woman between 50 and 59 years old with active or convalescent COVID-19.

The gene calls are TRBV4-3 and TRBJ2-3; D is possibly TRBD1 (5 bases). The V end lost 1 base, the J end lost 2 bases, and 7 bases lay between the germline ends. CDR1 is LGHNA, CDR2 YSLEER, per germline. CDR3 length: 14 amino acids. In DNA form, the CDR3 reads TGCGCCAGCAGCCAAGGGGGCATCACAGATACGCAGTATTTT. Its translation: CASSQGGITDTQYF.

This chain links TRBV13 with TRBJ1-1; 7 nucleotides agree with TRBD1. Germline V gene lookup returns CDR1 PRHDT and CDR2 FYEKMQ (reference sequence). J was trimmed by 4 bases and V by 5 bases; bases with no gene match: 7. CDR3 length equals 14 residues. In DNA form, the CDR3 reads TGTGCCAGCAGCCCGAGGGGGCATGGCACTGAAGCTTTCTTT. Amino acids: CASSPRGHGTEAFF.

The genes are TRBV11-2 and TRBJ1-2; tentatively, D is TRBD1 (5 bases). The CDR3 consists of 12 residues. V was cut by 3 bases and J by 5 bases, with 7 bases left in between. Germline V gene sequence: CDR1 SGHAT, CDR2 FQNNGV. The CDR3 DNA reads TGTGCCAGCAGCTTCCGACAGTATGGCTACACCTTC. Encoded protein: CASSFRQYGYTF.

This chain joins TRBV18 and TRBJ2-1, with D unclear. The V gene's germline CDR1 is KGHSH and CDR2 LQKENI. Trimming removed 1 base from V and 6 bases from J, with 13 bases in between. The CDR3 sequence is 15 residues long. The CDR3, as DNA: TGTGCCAGCTCACCACGCCAGATCCTCTCCAATGAGCAGTTCTTC. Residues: CASSPRQILSNEQFF.

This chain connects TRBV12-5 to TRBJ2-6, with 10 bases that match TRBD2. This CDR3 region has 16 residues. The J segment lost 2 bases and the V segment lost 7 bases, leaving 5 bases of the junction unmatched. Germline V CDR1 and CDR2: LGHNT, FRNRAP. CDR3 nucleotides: TGTGCTAGTGAATTAGCGGGAGGAACTGGGGCCAACGTCCTGACTTTC. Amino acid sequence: CASELAGGTGANVLTF.

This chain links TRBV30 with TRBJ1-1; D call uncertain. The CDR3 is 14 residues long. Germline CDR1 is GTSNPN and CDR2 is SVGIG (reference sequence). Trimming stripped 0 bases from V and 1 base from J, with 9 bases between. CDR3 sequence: CAWSVRGANTEAFF. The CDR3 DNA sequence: TGTGCCTGGAGTGTACGAGGTGCGAACACTGAAGCTTTCTTT. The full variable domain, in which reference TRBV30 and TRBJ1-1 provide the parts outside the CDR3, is SQTIHQWPATLVQPVGSPLSLECTVEGTSNPNLYWYRQAAGRGLQLLFYSVGIGQISSEVPQNLSASRPQDRQFILSSKKLLLSDSGFYLCAWSVRGANTEAFFGQGTRLTVV.

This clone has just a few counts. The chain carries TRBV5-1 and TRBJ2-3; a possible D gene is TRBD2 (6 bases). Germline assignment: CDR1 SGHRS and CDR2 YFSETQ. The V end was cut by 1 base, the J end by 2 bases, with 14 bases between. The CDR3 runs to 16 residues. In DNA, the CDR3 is TGCGCCAGCAGCTTGTATAGCGGAGACCACACAGATACGCAGTATTTT. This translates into CASSLYSGDHTDTQYF.

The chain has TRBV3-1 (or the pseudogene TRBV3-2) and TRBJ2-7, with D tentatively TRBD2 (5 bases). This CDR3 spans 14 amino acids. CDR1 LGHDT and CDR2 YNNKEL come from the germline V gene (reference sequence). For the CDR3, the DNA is TGTGCTACCCAGGCCCCCGGGATCCTCTACGAGCAGTACTTC. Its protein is CATQAPGILYEQYF.

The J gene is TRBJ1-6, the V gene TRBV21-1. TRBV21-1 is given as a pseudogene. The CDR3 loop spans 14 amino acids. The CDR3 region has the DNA TGTGCCAGCAGCAAGAGGGAAGATAATTCACCCCTCCACTTT. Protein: CASSKREDNSPLHF.

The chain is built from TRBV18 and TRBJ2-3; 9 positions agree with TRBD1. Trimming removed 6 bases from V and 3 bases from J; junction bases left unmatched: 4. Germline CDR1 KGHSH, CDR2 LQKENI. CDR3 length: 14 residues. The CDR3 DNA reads TGTGCCAGCTCCCCAGGGACAGGGACAGATACGCAGTATTTT. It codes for CASSPGTGTDTQYF.

In nucleotides, the CDR3 is TGCAGCGTCGCCGGGGGGGCGGGGGAGACCCAGTACTTC. Translated: CSVAGGAGETQYF. V usage is TRBV29-1 and J usage is TRBJ2-5; 8 bases align to TRBD2. V shed 6 bases and J 5 bases; nucleotides not matched to a gene: 8. The germline V gene encodes CDR1 SQVTM and CDR2 ANQGSEA. The CDR3 sequence is 13 residues long.

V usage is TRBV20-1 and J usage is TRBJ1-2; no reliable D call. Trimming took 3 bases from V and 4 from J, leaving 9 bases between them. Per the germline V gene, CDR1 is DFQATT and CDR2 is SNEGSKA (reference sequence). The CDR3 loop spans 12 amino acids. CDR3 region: CSASPGSYGYTF. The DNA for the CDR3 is TGCAGTGCTAGTCCGGGGTCCTATGGCTACACCTTC.

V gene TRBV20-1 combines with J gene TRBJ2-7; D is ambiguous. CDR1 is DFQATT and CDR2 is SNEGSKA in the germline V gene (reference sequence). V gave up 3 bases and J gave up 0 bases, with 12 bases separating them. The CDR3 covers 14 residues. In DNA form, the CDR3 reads TGCAGTGCTAGTCGACTCCGCACCTCCTACGAGCAGTACTTC. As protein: CSASRLRTSYEQYF.

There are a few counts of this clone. The CDR3 sequence is CSARVWGGLFF. The CDR3 nucleotides read TGCAGTGCTAGAGTTTGGGGAGGGCTGTTTTTT. V usage is TRBV20-1 and J usage is TRBJ1-4; D gene ambiguous. The ends were cut back, 1 base at V and 14 bases at J, with 11 bases in the middle. The CDR3 has 11 residues. Germline V gene data show CDR1 as DFQATT and CDR2 as SNEGSKA (reference sequence).

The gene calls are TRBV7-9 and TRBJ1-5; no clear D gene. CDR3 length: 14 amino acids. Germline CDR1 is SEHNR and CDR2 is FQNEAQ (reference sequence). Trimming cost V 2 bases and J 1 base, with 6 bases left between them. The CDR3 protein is CASSLRGSNQPQHF. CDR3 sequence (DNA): TGTGCCAGCAGCTTACGGGGAAGCAATCAGCCCCAGCATTTT. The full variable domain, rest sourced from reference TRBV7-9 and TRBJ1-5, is DTGVSQNPRHKITKRGQNVTFRCDPISEHNRLYWYRQTLGQGPEFLTYFQNEAQLEKSRLLSDRFSAERPKGSFSTLEIQRTEQGDSAMYLCASSLRGSNQPQHFGDGTRLSIL.

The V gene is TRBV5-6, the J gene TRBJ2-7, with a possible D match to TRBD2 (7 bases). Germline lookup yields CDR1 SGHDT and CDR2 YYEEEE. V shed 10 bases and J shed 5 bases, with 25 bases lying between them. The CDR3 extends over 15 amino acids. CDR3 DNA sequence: TGTGCCTCGTCCCCACGCAGGGCCGGGGGGCACGAGCAGTACTTC. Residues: CASSPRRAGGHEQYF.

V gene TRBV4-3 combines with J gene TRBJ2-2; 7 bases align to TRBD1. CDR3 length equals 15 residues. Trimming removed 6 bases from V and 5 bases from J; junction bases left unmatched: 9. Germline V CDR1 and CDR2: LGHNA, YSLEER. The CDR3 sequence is CASREAPQGTGELFF. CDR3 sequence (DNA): TGCGCCAGCAGGGAGGCCCCACAGGGGACCGGGGAGCTGTTTTTT.

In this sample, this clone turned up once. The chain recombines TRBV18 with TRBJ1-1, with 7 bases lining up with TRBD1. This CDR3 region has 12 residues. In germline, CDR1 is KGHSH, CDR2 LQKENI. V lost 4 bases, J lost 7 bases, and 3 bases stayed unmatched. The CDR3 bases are TGTGCCAGCTCACAACAGGGGTTTGAAGCTTTCTTT. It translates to CASSQQGFEAFF.

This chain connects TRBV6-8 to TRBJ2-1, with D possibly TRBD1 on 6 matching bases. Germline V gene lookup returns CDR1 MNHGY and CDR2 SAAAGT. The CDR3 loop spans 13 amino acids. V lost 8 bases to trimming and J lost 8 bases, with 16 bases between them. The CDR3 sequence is CASEEGGPDEQFF. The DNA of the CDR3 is TGTGCCAGCGAGGAAGGGGGACCTGATGAGCAGTTCTTC.

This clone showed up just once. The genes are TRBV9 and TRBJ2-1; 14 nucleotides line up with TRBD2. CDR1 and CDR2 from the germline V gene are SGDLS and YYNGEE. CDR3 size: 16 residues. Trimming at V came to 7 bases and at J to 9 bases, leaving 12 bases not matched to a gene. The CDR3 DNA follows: TGTGCCAGCGGGTCGGGACTAGCGGGGGTCCTATCTGAGCAGTTCTTC. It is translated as CASGSGLAGVLSEQFF.

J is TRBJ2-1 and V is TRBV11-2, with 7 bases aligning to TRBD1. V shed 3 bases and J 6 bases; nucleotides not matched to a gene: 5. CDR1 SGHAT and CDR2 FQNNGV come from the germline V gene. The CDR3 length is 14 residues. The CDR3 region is CASSFQTGINEQFF. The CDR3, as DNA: TGTGCCAGCAGCTTCCAGACAGGGATCAATGAGCAGTTCTTC.

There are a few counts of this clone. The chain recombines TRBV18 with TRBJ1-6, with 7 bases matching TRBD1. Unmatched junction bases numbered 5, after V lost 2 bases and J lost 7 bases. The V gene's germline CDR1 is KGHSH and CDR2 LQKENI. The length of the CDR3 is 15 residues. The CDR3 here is CASSPFGQANSPLHF. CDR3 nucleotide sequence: TGTGCCAGCTCACCATTCGGACAGGCAAATTCACCCCTCCACTTT.

CDR3: CASSLAGTDSNQPQHF. For the CDR3, the DNA is TGTGCCAGCAGCTTGGCCGGGACAGATAGCAATCAGCCCCAGCATTTT. The chain uses TRBV5-6 and TRBJ1-5; 7 positions agree with TRBD1. J was trimmed by 0 bases and V by 0 bases; bases with no gene match: 3. The CDR3 loop spans 16 amino acids. In germline, CDR1 is SGHDT, CDR2 YYEEEE.

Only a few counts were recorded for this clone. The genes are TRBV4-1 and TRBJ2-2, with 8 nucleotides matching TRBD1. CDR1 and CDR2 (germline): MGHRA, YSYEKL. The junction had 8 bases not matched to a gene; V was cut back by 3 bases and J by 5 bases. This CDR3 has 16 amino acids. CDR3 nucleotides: TGCGCCAGCAGCCAGCCCGACAGGGGAAGGACCGGGGAGCTGTTTTTT. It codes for CASSQPDRGRTGELFF.

CDR3 loop: CASSSKAGTEAFF. The CDR3 DNA reads as TGTGCCAGCAGCTCAAAGGCCGGGACAGAAGCTTTCTTT. This chain uses TRBV7-3 with TRBJ1-1, with a possible D match to TRBD1 (6 bases). With 4 bases removed from V and 8 bases from J, the gap between germline ends came to 14 bases. This CDR3 comprises 13 residues. CDR1 SGHTA and CDR2 FQGTGA come from the germline V gene.

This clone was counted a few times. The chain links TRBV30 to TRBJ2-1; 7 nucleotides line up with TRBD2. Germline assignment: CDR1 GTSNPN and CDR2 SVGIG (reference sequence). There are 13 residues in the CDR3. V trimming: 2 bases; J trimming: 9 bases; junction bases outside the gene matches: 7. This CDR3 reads CAWSQRSGGEQFF. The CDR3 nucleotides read TGTGCCTGGAGTCAGCGATCGGGGGGTGAGCAGTTCTTC.

CDR3 in DNA: TGCAGTGCAACGACTAGTTTGGAGCAGTTCTTC. Residues: CSATTSLEQFF. This chain links TRBV20-1 with TRBJ2-1; tentatively, D is TRBD2 (6 bases). Germline-derived CDR1 and CDR2 are DFQATT and SNEGSKA (reference sequence). V was cut by 6 bases and J by 10 bases, with 13 bases left in between. This CDR3 has 11 residues.

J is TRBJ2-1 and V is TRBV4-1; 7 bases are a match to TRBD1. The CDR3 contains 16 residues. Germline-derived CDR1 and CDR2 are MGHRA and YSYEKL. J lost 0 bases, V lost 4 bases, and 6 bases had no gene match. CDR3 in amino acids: CASSPLGQTSYNEQFF. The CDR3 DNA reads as TGCGCCAGCAGCCCCCTGGGACAGACCTCCTACAATGAGCAGTTCTTC.

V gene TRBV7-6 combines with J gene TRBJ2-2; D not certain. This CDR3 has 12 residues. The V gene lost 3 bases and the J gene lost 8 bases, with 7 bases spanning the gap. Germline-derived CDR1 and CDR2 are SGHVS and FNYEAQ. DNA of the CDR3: TGTGCCAGCAGCTTGTTACTAGGGGAGCTGTTTTTT. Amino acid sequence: CASSLLLGELFF.

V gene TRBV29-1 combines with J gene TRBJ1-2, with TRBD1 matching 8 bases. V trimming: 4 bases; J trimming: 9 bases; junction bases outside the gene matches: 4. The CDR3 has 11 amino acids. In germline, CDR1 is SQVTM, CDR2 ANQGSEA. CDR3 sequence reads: CSVARQGSYTF. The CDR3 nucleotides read TGCAGCGTTGCCCGACAGGGGAGCTACACCTTC.